This entry lists 9 T cell receptor beta chains sequenced from one sample in a study of Ad26.COV2.S vaccination and SARS-CoV-2 variants. Treatment: some 20 received Ad26.COV2.S at low or high dose, single or two shots; a few received placebo; per-sample allocation not given. Each sample was drawn 63 days after the first injection (of vaccine or placebo). TCRdb's copy holds only in-frame clones and misses some; the assay was immunoSEQ multiplex PCR. The sample lists around 450,000 clones, roughly nine tenths occurring once. Sequenced here: peripheral blood, sampled in a trial of Ad26.COV2.S vaccine versus placebo. These receptors came from a person between 18 and 65 years old who received the Ad26.COV2.S COVID-19 vaccine or a placebo.

The rearrangement uses TRBV2 and TRBJ1-1, with D maybe TRBD1 (5 bases). The CDR3 length is 13 residues. V was clipped by 7 bases and J by 6 bases, with 15 bases between them. The V gene's germline CDR1 is SNHLY and CDR2 FYNNEI. This chain's CDR3 is CASKQDVSPEAFF. The DNA of the CDR3 is TGTGCCAGCAAACAGGACGTTAGCCCTGAAGCTTTCTTT.

V is TRBV2 and J is TRBJ2-7; 7 bases map to TRBD1. Germline trimming cut 10 bases from V and 3 bases from J; bases unmatched to any gene: 6. This CDR3 comprises 12 residues. Germline loops: CDR1 SNHLY, CDR2 FYNNEI. CDR3 protein: CATSRTGYEQYV. CDR3 nucleotides: TGTGCCACCTCCCGGACAGGCTACGAGCAGTACGTC.

The V and J genes are TRBV5-6 and TRBJ2-6; D unclear. Trimming pared 4 bases from V and 0 bases from J, leaving 8 bases between. This CDR3 spans 15 amino acids. Per the germline V gene, CDR1 is SGHDT and CDR2 is YYEEEE. CDR3 sequence reads: CASSPGHSGANVLTF. CDR3 in DNA: TGTGCCAGCAGCCCCGGGCACTCTGGGGCCAACGTCCTGACTTTC.

The chain recombines TRBV6-5 with TRBJ1-1; D is ambiguous. The CDR3 sequence is 15 residues long. Trimming took 0 bases from V and 0 from J, leaving 8 bases between them. Germline CDR1 is MNHEY and CDR2 is SVGAGI. CDR3 amino acids: CASSYSGRMNTEAFF. CDR3 DNA: TGTGCCAGCAGTTACTCAGGCAGGATGAACACTGAAGCTTTCTTT.

A single count supports this clone. The chain recombines TRBV24-1 with TRBJ1-5, with 7 bases that match TRBD1. The CDR3 sequence is 16 residues long. The germline gives CDR1 KGHDR, CDR2 SFDVKD. V lost 5 bases, J lost 1 base, and 7 bases stayed unmatched. The chain's CDR3 is CATSARQGDSNQPQHF. DNA for the CDR3: TGTGCCACCAGTGCCAGACAGGGTGACAGCAATCAGCCCCAGCATTTT.

The gene calls are TRBV7-9 and TRBJ1-4; unclear D gene. CDR1 SEHNR and CDR2 FQNEAQ come from the germline V gene (reference sequence). The V gene lost 2 bases and the J gene lost 3 bases, with 4 bases spanning the gap. The length of the CDR3 is 13 residues. The CDR3 DNA is TGTGCCAGCAGCTTATGGGCTAATGAAAAACTGTTTTTT. Encoded protein: CASSLWANEKLFF.

The gene calls are TRBV28 and TRBJ2-1; no clear D. This CDR3 has 19 amino acids. Germline V CDR1 and CDR2: MDHEN, SYDVKM. V dropped 1 base and J dropped 2 bases, with 21 bases sitting between them. The CDR3 sequence is CASSLSAPPGSDPYNEQFF. In DNA form, the CDR3 reads TGTGCCAGCAGTTTATCCGCTCCCCCAGGCAGCGACCCCTACAATGAGCAGTTCTTC. Full variable domain (outside the CDR3, taken from reference TRBV28 and TRBJ2-1): DVKVTQSSRYLVKRTGEKVFLECVQDMDHENMFWYRQDPGLGLRLIYFSYDVKMKEKGDIPEGYSVSREKKERFSLILESASTNQTSMYLCASSLSAPPGSDPYNEQFFGPGTRLTVL.

This rearrangement joins TRBV6-2 or TRBV6-3 to TRBJ2-3, with D perhaps TRBD1 (6 bases). This CDR3 has 17 amino acids. Germline V CDR1 and CDR2: MNHEY, SVGEGT. The ends were cut back, 5 bases at V and 0 bases at J, with 18 bases in the middle. The CDR3 sequence is CASSARGGVASTDTQYF. As DNA, the CDR3 is TGTGCCAGCAGTGCCAGGGGCGGTGTAGCCAGCACAGATACGCAGTATTTT.

This sequence joins TRBV20-1 and TRBJ2-5; a weak D match, TRBD1 (6 bases). Trimming stripped 3 bases from V and 4 bases from J, with 30 bases between. The germline V gene encodes CDR1 DFQATT and CDR2 SNEGSKA (reference sequence). This CDR3 is built from 19 residues. The CDR3 bases are TGCAGTGCTAGTACGTTCATGGGGGCTAGACGGTCCTTACGAGAGACCCAGTACTTC. As protein: CSASTFMGARRSLRETQYF.